The rows below give T cell receptor beta chains drawn from one sample of a study of cytomegalovirus exposure and HLA in healthy donors. Sequenced by immunoSEQ multiplex PCR; TCRdb stores in-frame clones only, minus some. The table includes about 210,000 clones, approximately 80% detected once. Sequencing input: PBMCs. Receptors originate from a woman between 45 and 60 years old in good health and CMV-seropositive. Both conserved end residues are part of each CDR3. A D gene is named only where the DNA matches it firmly. Size tells how often a clone was seen (once, few, many) or the class of an expanded clone, and some rows leave it out.

DNA,CDR3,size,J,V,length,D
TGTGCCAGCAGCTCAGATTTCTCCTACAATGAGCAGTTCTTC,CASSSDFSYNEQFF,-,TRBJ2-1,TRBV7-7,14,-
TGTGCCAGCAGCTTGGGAGGTCACACTGAAGCTTTCTTT,CASSLGGHTEAFF,-,TRBJ1-1,TRBV7-3,13,-
TGCGCCAGCAGCATGGGACAGGCGAACACTGAAGCTTTCTTT,CASSMGQANTEAFF,-,TRBJ1-1,TRBV5-1,14,TRBD1
TGTGCCAGCAGTCGGGACAGGGGGTATGGCTACACCTTC,CASSRDRGYGYTF,-,TRBJ1-2,TRBV2,13,TRBD1
TGTGCCAGCAGTCCCCAGACAGGGGCGACGGGCTACACCTTC,CASSPQTGATGYTF,-,TRBJ1-2,TRBV5-4,14,TRBD1
TGTGCCAGCAGCCTAGTGGTGGGGACAGGTAGCTACGAGCAGTACTTC,CASSLVVGTGSYEQYF,few,TRBJ2-7,TRBV4-2,16,TRBD1
TGTGCCAGCAGCCCTACTAGCGGGGATACGCAGTATTTT,CASSPTSGDTQYF,-,TRBJ2-3,TRBV7-3,13,TRBD2
TGTGCCAGCAGCTTAGGACAGAGCTCCTACGAGCAGTACTTC,CASSLGQSSYEQYF,-,TRBJ2-7,TRBV5-6,14,-
TGTGCCAGCAGCTACCTGCTCTCGGGGACCGGGGAGCTGTTTTTT,CASSYLLSGTGELFF,-,TRBJ2-2,TRBV11-3,15,-
TGCGCCAGCAGCCAAGATGGGCGGACAGACTTCGACGGCTACACCTTC,CASSQDGRTDFDGYTF,-,TRBJ1-2,TRBV4-3,16,-
TGTGCCAGCAGCGGGGGGGACAGGCTCCCTGGAAACACCATATATTTT,CASSGGDRLPGNTIYF,-,TRBJ1-3,TRBV7-2,16,TRBD1
TGTGCCAGCAGCTCCCCCTACAGGGGGGACTACGAGCAGTACTTC,CASSSPYRGDYEQYF,-,TRBJ2-7,TRBV13,15,TRBD1